These T cell receptor beta chains were read from a single sample in a study of T cell clones after liver transplantation. Libraries were prepared by immunoSEQ multiplex PCR; TCRdb keeps only in-frame clonotypes and omits some of them. The repertoire consists of about 6,200 clones, with approximately 80% occurring once and the leading ten covering 10% to 15%. The specimen was CD8+ T cells from blood, collected approximately 3.5 years after liver transplant. The receptors shown here come from a human patient who received a liver transplant. The graft donor may have given rise to some T cells. The CDR3 runs from the conserved cysteine through the conserved F or W. D genes are given only for firm matches. Only part of the rows carry a size: once, few, many, or a class if the clone is expanded.

clone size: .; J gene: TRBJ2-1; D gene: TRBD2; V gene: TRBV27; CDR3 length: 14; CDR3 DNA: TGTGCCAGCAGCGGCGGGAGCCTCTACAATGAGCAGTTCTTC; CDR3 protein: CASSGGSLYNEQFF
clone size: .; J gene: TRBJ2-1; D gene: .; V gene: TRBV19; CDR3 length: 15; CDR3 DNA: TGTGCCAGTAGTATAATGGGGGTGATTTTCAATGAGCAGTTCTTC; CDR3 protein: CASSIMGVIFNEQFF
clone size: .; J gene: TRBJ2-1; D gene: .; V gene: TRBV7-9; CDR3 length: 14; CDR3 DNA: TGTGCCAGCAGTTCCTCTGAGGCCCCGGGAGAGCAGTTCTTC; CDR3 protein: CASSSSEAPGEQFF
clone size: .; J gene: TRBJ2-7; D gene: .; V gene: TRBV28; CDR3 length: 15; CDR3 DNA: TGTGCCAGCAGCCCCGGACCCGGACGGGACTACGAGCAGTACTTC; CDR3 protein: CASSPGPGRDYEQYF
clone size: .; J gene: TRBJ2-6; D gene: TRBD2; V gene: TRBV28; CDR3 length: 20; CDR3 DNA: TGTGCCAGCAGTTTAATCGGTCGCGGGGGGAAGCCCTCTGGGGCCAACGTCCTGACTTTC; CDR3 protein: CASSLIGRGGKPSGANVLTF
clone size: .; J gene: TRBJ2-7; D gene: TRBD1; V gene: TRBV7-3; CDR3 length: 14; CDR3 DNA: TGTGCCAGCGGCTCCGGGACAGGGGTCTCCGAGCAGTACTTC; CDR3 protein: CASGSGTGVSEQYF
clone size: .; J gene: TRBJ1-1; D gene: .; V gene: TRBV7-9; CDR3 length: 15; CDR3 DNA: TGTGCCAGCAGCCCCCGCGGGGGCAAAATAACTGAAGCTTTCTTT; CDR3 protein: CASSPRGGKITEAFF
clone size: .; J gene: TRBJ1-2; D gene: .; V gene: TRBV9; CDR3 length: 15; CDR3 DNA: TGTGCCAGCAGCGTAGTAGGTCAGGGTGACTATGGCTACACCTTC; CDR3 protein: CASSVVGQGDYGYTF
clone size: .; J gene: TRBJ2-7; D gene: .; V gene: TRBV6-1; CDR3 length: 13; CDR3 DNA: TGTGCCAGCACGAAGGACAACTCCTACGAGCAGTACTTC; CDR3 protein: CASTKDNSYEQYF
clone size: .; J gene: TRBJ2-2; D gene: .; V gene: TRBV27; CDR3 length: 15; CDR3 DNA: TGTGCCAGCAGTTTACTAGGGAGCCCCACCGGGGAGCTGTTTTTT; CDR3 protein: CASSLLGSPTGELFF
clone size: .; J gene: TRBJ2-3; D gene: .; V gene: TRBV30; CDR3 length: 14; CDR3 DNA: TGTGCCTGGAGTGAGGGGAAAAACACAGATACGCAGTATTTT; CDR3 protein: CAWSEGKNTDTQYF
clone size: .; J gene: TRBJ1-1; D gene: .; V gene: TRBV27; CDR3 length: 14; CDR3 DNA: TGTGCCAGCAGCCCGGACAGAATGAACACTGAAGCTTTCTTT; CDR3 protein: CASSPDRMNTEAFF
clone size: .; J gene: TRBJ1-4; D gene: .; V gene: TRBV18; CDR3 length: 13; CDR3 DNA: TGTGCCAGCTCACCACAGAGCGACGAAAAACTGTTTTTT; CDR3 protein: CASSPQSDEKLFF
clone size: few; J gene: TRBJ2-1; D gene: TRBD1; V gene: TRBV27; CDR3 length: 15; CDR3 DNA: TGTGCCAGCAGCTCCTGGACAGGGCCCTACAATGAGCAGTTCTTC; CDR3 protein: CASSSWTGPYNEQFF
clone size: large; J gene: TRBJ1-1; D gene: .; V gene: TRBV30; CDR3 length: 13; CDR3 DNA: TGTGCCTGGGCTCGGGACACCGGCACTGAAGCTTTCTTT; CDR3 protein: CAWARDTGTEAFF
clone size: .; J gene: TRBJ1-2; D gene: TRBD1; V gene: TRBV9; CDR3 length: 14; CDR3 DNA: TGTGCCAGCAGCGCCACGACAGGGGGCTATGGCTACACCTTC; CDR3 protein: CASSATTGGYGYTF
clone size: .; J gene: TRBJ2-1; D gene: .; V gene: TRBV9; CDR3 length: 15; CDR3 DNA: TGTGCCAGCAGCCCGTACATAAGCTCCTACAATGAGCAGTTCTTC; CDR3 protein: CASSPYISSYNEQFF
clone size: .; J gene: TRBJ2-6; D gene: .; V gene: TRBV2; CDR3 length: 14; CDR3 DNA: TGTGCCAGCAGTGGTTCACCCGGGGCCAACGTCCTGACTTTC; CDR3 protein: CASSGSPGANVLTF
clone size: .; J gene: TRBJ1-1; D gene: .; V gene: TRBV4-1; CDR3 length: 14; CDR3 DNA: TGCGCCAGCAGCCAAGACCCCGCAGGAACTGAAGCTTTCTTT; CDR3 protein: CASSQDPAGTEAFF
clone size: .; J gene: TRBJ2-1; D gene: TRBD2; V gene: TRBV7-2; CDR3 length: 17; CDR3 DNA: TGTGCCAGCAGCTTAGTTGGTGTAGCGGGAGCCGTCGATGAGCAGTTCTTC; CDR3 protein: CASSLVGVAGAVDEQFF
clone size: .; J gene: TRBJ2-3; D gene: .; V gene: TRBV27; CDR3 length: 14; CDR3 DNA: TGTGCCAGCAGTTCGGGACTTAGCACAGATACGCAGTATTTT; CDR3 protein: CASSSGLSTDTQYF
clone size: .; J gene: TRBJ2-7; D gene: .; V gene: TRBV5-6; CDR3 length: 14; CDR3 DNA: TGTGCCAGCAGCTTAACTAGTTCATACTACGAGCAGTACTTC; CDR3 protein: CASSLTSSYYEQYF
clone size: once; J gene: TRBJ2-7; D gene: TRBD1; V gene: TRBV19; CDR3 length: 15; CDR3 DNA: TGTGCCAGTAGCGACGACAGGGAAGGACTCTACGAGCAGTACTTC; CDR3 protein: CASSDDREGLYEQYF
clone size: .; J gene: TRBJ2-3; D gene: .; V gene: TRBV5-4; CDR3 length: 13; CDR3 DNA: TGTGCCAGCAGCTTGGAGTCCACGGGTACGCAGTATTTT; CDR3 protein: CASSLESTGTQYF
clone size: .; J gene: TRBJ1-1; D gene: TRBD1; V gene: TRBV25-1; CDR3 length: 14; CDR3 DNA: TGTGCCAGCAGTCCTTATGTTGGACAGGCTGGACCTTTCTTT; CDR3 protein: CASSPYVGQAGPFF
clone size: .; J gene: TRBJ2-1; D gene: .; V gene: TRBV19; CDR3 length: 13; CDR3 DNA: TGTGCCAGTAGTCTAAAACTCTACAATGAGCAGTTCTTC; CDR3 protein: CASSLKLYNEQFF
clone size: .; J gene: TRBJ2-7; D gene: .; V gene: TRBV11-2; CDR3 length: 14; CDR3 DNA: TGTGCCAGCAGCTTAGATGTCGGCCTCTACGAGCAGTACTTC; CDR3 protein: CASSLDVGLYEQYF
clone size: .; J gene: TRBJ1-1; D gene: .; V gene: TRBV5-6; CDR3 length: 14; CDR3 DNA: TGTGCCAGCAGCTTGGGGGAACTGAACACTGAAGCTTTCTTT; CDR3 protein: CASSLGELNTEAFF
clone size: .; J gene: TRBJ2-5; D gene: .; V gene: TRBV11-1; CDR3 length: 14; CDR3 DNA: TGTGCCAGCAGCTTAGCGGGGGGGCGAGAGACCCAGTACTTC; CDR3 protein: CASSLAGGRETQYF
clone size: few; J gene: TRBJ1-1; D gene: .; V gene: TRBV27; CDR3 length: 15; CDR3 DNA: TGTGCCAGCAGGCCGGGGGGGCCTTTGAACACTGAAGCTTTCTTT; CDR3 protein: CASRPGGPLNTEAFF
clone size: .; J gene: TRBJ1-4; D gene: .; V gene: TRBV2; CDR3 length: 12; CDR3 DNA: TGTGCCAGTCGTGGGACTAATGAAAAACTGTTTTTT; CDR3 protein: CASRGTNEKLFF
clone size: .; J gene: TRBJ2-2; D gene: .; V gene: TRBV14; CDR3 length: 14; CDR3 DNA: TGTGCCAGCAGCCAAGAAGGGAACACCGGGGAGCTGTTTTTT; CDR3 protein: CASSQEGNTGELFF
clone size: .; J gene: TRBJ2-5; D gene: .; V gene: TRBV4-1; CDR3 length: 13; CDR3 DNA: TGCGCCAGCAGCCAAAGGGGGGTGGAGACCCAGTACTTC; CDR3 protein: CASSQRGVETQYF